Listed below are T cell receptor beta chains from one sample, sequenced in a study of CD8 T cells in ankylosing spondylitis. TCRdb called the 5' RACE reads again in MiXCR, with one record for every CDR3 protein. The sample holds about 840,000 distinct CDR3 sequences, 10% to 15% seen once. What was sequenced was blood, either unsorted or a sorted T cell fraction (not recorded which). These receptors originate from a male donor with ankylosing spondylitis. The CDR3 runs from the conserved cysteine through the conserved F or W. D genes are given only for firm matches. Clone size appears in some rows only: once, few, many, or a class for an expanded clone.

d_call	v_call	clone_size	j_call	cdr3_aa	cdr3_nt
.	TRBV7-9	.	TRBJ1-2	CASSLDEEDGYTF	TGTGCCAGCAGCTTAGACGAAGAAGATGGCTACACCTTC
.	TRBV7-3	many	TRBJ2-3	CASSPGLSSLNTQYF	TGTGCCAGCAGCCCGGGACTTAGCTCCCTTAATACGCAGTATTTT
.	TRBV7-2	few	TRBJ2-5	CASSKIQGLKTQYF	TGTGCCAGCAGCAAAATACAGGGTTTGAAGACCCAGTACTTC
.	TRBV5-5	few	TRBJ1-1	CASSLGGDQSEAFF	TGTGCCAGCAGCTTGGGAGGGGACCAATCTGAAGCTTTCTTT
.	TRBV12-3/TRBV12-4	many	TRBJ1-1	CASSLERETEAFF	TGTGCCAGCAGTTTGGAAAGGGAGACTGAAGCTTTCTTT
.	TRBV12-3/TRBV12-4	.	TRBJ1-5	CASSLMGAGQPQHF	TGTGCCAGCAGTTTAATGGGGGCGGGTCAGCCCCAGCATTTT
.	TRBV7-9	.	TRBJ1-2	CASSRETTGGNYTF	TGTGCCAGCAGCCGTGAAACTACGGGAGGTAACTACACCTTC
.	TRBV10-3	.	TRBJ1-4	CAISESTGRDELKLFF	TGTGCCATCAGTGAGTCGACTGGCAGGGACGAACTGAAACTGTTTTTT
.	TRBV27	few	TRBJ2-1	CASKKGRVVTFNEQFF	TGTGCCAGCAAAAAGGGCCGAGTAGTGACCTTCAATGAGCAGTTCTTC
.	TRBV28	few	TRBJ1-1	CASSLLATEAFF	TGTGCCAGCAGTTTATTGGCCACTGAAGCTTTCTTT
.	TRBV6-9	few	TRBJ2-7	CASSCLRGFGYEQYF	TGTGCCAGCAGTTGCCTGAGGGGTTTTGGCTACGAGCAGTACTTC
.	TRBV5-1	.	TRBJ1-4	CASSLGQRDEKLFF	TGCGCCAGCAGCTTGGGGCAGCGAGATGAAAAACTGTTTTTT
.	TRBV7-2	many	TRBJ1-2	CASSLAGLVGYTF	TGTGCCAGCAGCTTGGCAGGGCTAGTTGGCTACACCTTC
TRBD2	TRBV28	.	TRBJ2-1	CASSAQLAESYNEQFF	TGTGCCAGCAGTGCACAACTAGCGGAGTCCTACAATGAGCAGTTCTTC
.	TRBV7-3	few	TRBJ2-2	CASSFSRPPGELFF	TGTGCCAGCAGCTTTTCTCGCCCACCCGGGGAGCTGTTTTTT
.	TRBV5-5	few	TRBJ2-7	CASSLVVGPAPGYF	TGTGCCAGCAGCTTGGTGGTCGGTCCGGCGCCGGGGTACTTC
.	TRBV11-3	.	TRBJ2-5	CASSRVWQGWETQYF	TGTGCCAGCAGCCGGGTCTGGCAGGGTTGGGAGACCCAGTACTTC
TRBD1	TRBV18	few	TRBJ2-7	CASATGQGPYEQYF	TGTGCCAGCGCAACAGGACAGGGACCCTACGAGCAGTACTTC
.	TRBV5-4	few	TRBJ2-7	CASSFPTDSYEQYF	TGTGCCAGCAGCTTCCCGACGGACTCCTACGAGCAGTACTTC
.	TRBV4-3	few	TRBJ1-3	CASSPVTSGNTIYF	TGCGCCAGCAGCCCAGTAACCTCTGGAAACACCATATATTTT
TRBD2	TRBV20-1	many	TRBJ2-5	CSARGSGRGETQYF	TGCAGTGCTAGAGGGAGCGGGAGAGGAGAGACCCAGTACTTC
.	TRBV20-1	.	TRBJ2-5	CSARQGEETQYF	TGCAGTGCTAGACAGGGTGAAGAGACCCAGTACTTC
.	TRBV7-2	.	TRBJ2-7	CASSLDADRAYEQYF	TGTGCCAGCAGCTTAGATGCGGACCGCGCCTACGAGCAGTACTTC
TRBD1	TRBV28	.	TRBJ1-2	CASRIQGFYGYTF	TGTGCCAGCAGAATACAGGGGTTCTATGGCTACACCTTC
TRBD1	TRBV5-1	.	TRBJ2-2	CASSSDRGLIGELFF	TGCGCCAGCAGCTCGGACAGGGGGCTAATCGGGGAGCTGTTTTTT
TRBD1	TRBV27	.	TRBJ2-1	CASSRGGPYNEQFF	TGTGCCAGCAGTAGAGGGGGCCCCTACAATGAGCAGTTCTTC
.	TRBV29-1	.	TRBJ2-4	CSVGTKRDIQYF	TGCAGCGTGGGGACCAAGAGGGACATTCAGTACTTC
.	TRBV6-2/TRBV6-3	few	TRBJ2-1	CASKGGGGEQFF	TGTGCCAGCAAGGGGGGCGGAGGTGAGCAGTTCTTC
.	TRBV5-1	.	TRBJ2-5	CASGPQGPRETQYF	TGCGCCAGCGGCCCGCAGGGCCCAAGGGAGACCCAGTACTTC
.	TRBV7-2	few	TRBJ2-3	CASSWGTEQPQYF	TGTGCCAGCAGCTGGGGGACCGAGCAGCCGCAGTATTTT
.	TRBV29-1	.	TRBJ1-2	CSVVGSLEGYGYTF	TGCAGCGTTGTAGGGTCCCTCGAGGGCTATGGCTACACCTTC
.	TRBV10-3	many	TRBJ1-2	CAISALEVNYGYTF	TGTGCCATCAGTGCGCTTGAGGTTAACTATGGCTACACCTTC
.	TRBV9	few	TRBJ2-7	CASSEGTDTTVYEQYF	TGTGCCAGCAGCGAAGGAACCGACACGACCGTGTACGAGCAGTACTTC
.	TRBV28	many	TRBJ1-5	CASSLGRGSNQPQHF	TGTGCCAGCAGTTTGGGGCGGGGAAGCAATCAGCCCCAGCATTTT
.	TRBV15	few	TRBJ1-1	CATSRNLGGRNTEAFF	TGTGCCACCAGCAGAAACTTGGGAGGTCGAAACACTGAAGCTTTCTTT
.	TRBV20-1	.	TRBJ2-7	CSARSGEYEQYF	TGCAGTGCTAGGTCGGGGGAGTACGAGCAGTACTTC
.	TRBV20-1	few	TRBJ1-1	CSARDPQDFNTEAFF	TGCAGTGCTAGAGATCCCCAAGACTTCAACACTGAAGCTTTCTTT
TRBD1	TRBV6-2/TRBV6-3	few	TRBJ1-2	CASRSDRVGYTF	TGTGCCAGCAGATCCGACAGGGTCGGCTACACCTTC
TRBD1	TRBV6-2/TRBV6-3	.	TRBJ1-5	CASSSRNRGSNQPQHF	TGTGCCAGCAGTTCCAGAAACAGGGGTAGCAATCAGCCCCAGCATTTT
.	TRBV20-1	few	TRBJ1-4	CSALDFNEKLFF	TGCAGTGCCCTAGATTTCAATGAAAAACTGTTTTTT
.	TRBV10-2	few	TRBJ2-7	CASSEVGTASYEQYF	TGCGCCAGCAGTGAAGTCGGGACGGCCTCCTACGAGCAGTACTTC
TRBD1	TRBV7-2	many	TRBJ2-1	CASSSWTGGDYNEQFF	TGTGCCAGCAGCTCATGGACAGGGGGCGACTACAATGAGCAGTTCTTC
.	TRBV29-1	many	TRBJ2-3	CSVGVQAYTDTQYF	TGCAGCGTTGGAGTACAGGCATACACAGATACGCAGTATTTT
.	TRBV18	.	TRBJ2-1	CASSPGVAVYNEQFF	TGTGCCAGCTCACCAGGAGTAGCGGTGTACAATGAGCAGTTCTTC
TRBD1	TRBV5-1	.	TRBJ2-5	CASSSGQGIQETQYF	TGCGCCAGCAGCTCGGGACAGGGCATCCAAGAGACCCAGTACTTC
TRBD2	TRBV4-2	few	TRBJ2-1	CASSQMGTSGGYNEQFF	TGTGCCAGCAGCCAAATGGGGACTAGCGGGGGATACAATGAGCAGTTCTTC
.	TRBV20-1	few	TRBJ1-6	CSARGGISSPLHF	TGCAGTGCTAGAGGGGGAATCAGTTCACCCCTCCACTTT
TRBD2	TRBV20-1	.	TRBJ2-4	CSARDGTSGEGNIQYF	TGCAGTGCTAGAGACGGGACTAGCGGGGAGGGAAACATTCAGTACTTC
TRBD2	TRBV9	few	TRBJ2-3	CASSVGLAGSLADTQYF	TGTGCCAGCAGCGTAGGTCTAGCGGGTTCCCTAGCAGATACGCAGTATTTT
.	TRBV9	.	TRBJ2-5	CASSPRGLMETQYF	TGTGCCAGCAGCCCCCGGGGACTTATGGAGACCCAGTACTTC
TRBD1	TRBV4-3	.	TRBJ1-6	CATSQVHGTGLNSPLHF	TGCGCCACCAGCCAAGTCCACGGGACAGGGCTGAATTCACCCCTCCACTTT
.	TRBV29-1	many	TRBJ2-5	CSANEGVETQYF	TGCAGCGCAAACGAGGGTGTGGAGACCCAGTACTTC
TRBD2	TRBV20-1	few	TRBJ2-3	CSAKDRRRGTDTQYF	TGCAGTGCTAAAGATCGAAGGCGGGGGACAGATACGCAGTATTTT
.	TRBV6-2/TRBV6-3	many	TRBJ1-1	CASSWGTEAFF	TGTGCCAGCAGTTGGGGCACTGAAGCTTTCTTT
.	TRBV12-3/TRBV12-4	.	TRBJ2-2	CASSLGAGGELFF	TGTGCCAGCAGTTTGGGGGCCGGCGGGGAGCTGTTTTTT
.	TRBV20-1	few	TRBJ1-2	CSARQGRANYGYTF	TGCAGTGCTAGGCAGGGGCGAGCTAACTATGGCTACACCTTC
.	TRBV5-1	.	TRBJ1-2	CASSLEDGYTF	TGCGCCAGCAGCTTGGAGGATGGCTACACCTTC